The source of this T cell receptor (beta chain) is a study of T-cell memory formation after mild COVID-19. TCRdb re-derived calls from the 5' RACE reads in MiXCR, one entry per CDR3 protein. The sample comprises around 150,000 distinct CDR3 sequences, less than 40% of which are singletons, and about 12% rests with the top ten. This clonotype was found a few times. The sample was PBMCs or a T cell subset sorted from them (not recorded which). This clonotype originated in an adult woman who had mild COVID-19 (a few samples of this study predate the infection). Cell type and time point are not known.

CDR3 residues: CASSLDGTETDTQYF. The DNA for the CDR3 is TGCGCCAGCAGCTTGGACGGGACCGAGACAGATACGCAGTATTTT. This rearrangement joins TRBV5-1 to TRBJ2-3; D is possibly TRBD1 or TRBD2 (5 bases each). The V and J ends lost 0 bases and 3 bases respectively, with 11 bases between them. The CDR3 is 15 amino acids. Looked up from germline, CDR1 is SGHRS and CDR2 is YFSETQ.